These T cell receptor beta chains were read from a single sample in a study of long-term antiretroviral therapy in people with HIV. Clones were read by immunoSEQ multiplex PCR, and TCRdb kept only the in-frame ones, dropping some. The data show more than 9,500 clones, 70% to 75% seen once. The starting material was unsorted PBMCs, obtained roughly 3.4 years before starting antiretroviral therapy. These receptors all stem from a middle-aged man with HIV. The CDR3 runs from the conserved cysteine through the conserved F or W. The D gene is left open where the match is weak. Clone size is given for some rows only: seen once, a few or many times, or a class if the clone is expanded.

V,size,J,D,CDR3,DNA
TRBV28,-,TRBJ1-5,-,CASSFSGRRSNQPQHF,TGTGCCAGCAGTTTCTCCGGCCGTAGGAGCAATCAGCCCCAGCATTTT
TRBV6-5,-,TRBJ2-3,TRBD2,CASRGGLAGTDTQYF,TGTGCCAGCAGGGGGGGACTAGCGGGCACAGATACGCAGTATTTT
TRBV29-1,-,TRBJ2-7,TRBD1,CSAGWTGGIYEQYF,TGCAGCGCCGGCTGGACAGGGGGGATCTACGAGCAGTACTTC
TRBV9,-,TRBJ1-2,TRBD1,CASSAGTGYGYTF,TGTGCCAGCAGCGCCGGGACAGGCTATGGCTACACCTTC
TRBV5-1,-,TRBJ2-1,-,CASSLISRSYNEQFF,TGCGCCAGCAGCTTGATTAGCCGCTCCTACAATGAGCAGTTCTTC
TRBV7-3,few,TRBJ1-1,TRBD1,CASSSNRGTEAFF,TGTGCCAGCAGCTCGAACAGGGGTACTGAAGCTTTCTTT
TRBV5-1,-,TRBJ2-2,-,CASSTGTRGTTGELFF,TGCGCCAGCAGCACGGGGACCCGGGGGACTACCGGGGAGCTGTTTTTT
TRBV7-9,-,TRBJ1-2,-,CASSLAQGRNYGYTF,TGTGCCAGCAGCTTAGCCCAGGGAAGGAACTATGGCTACACCTTC
TRBV4-1,-,TRBJ2-4,-,CASSQLMAQGENIQYF,TGCGCCAGCAGCCAATTAATGGCACAGGGAGAAAACATTCAGTACTTC
TRBV14,medium-sized,TRBJ1-3,-,CASSQVGVENTIYF,TGTGCCAGCAGCCAAGTTGGGGTTGAAAACACCATATATTTT
TRBV11-2,medium-sized,TRBJ1-1,-,CASSFGQSNTEAFF,TGTGCCAGCAGCTTCGGACAGTCGAACACTGAAGCTTTCTTT
TRBV29-1,few,TRBJ2-7,TRBD1,CSVAEQGGEQYF,TGCAGCGTTGCCGAACAGGGGGGCGAGCAGTACTTC
TRBV6-6,once,TRBJ2-2,-,CASSYMRTGELFF,TGTGCCAGCAGTTATATGCGGACCGGGGAGCTGTTTTTT
TRBV6-5,once,TRBJ2-7,TRBD2,CASSSGLAGYEQYF,TGTGCCAGCAGTTCGGGACTAGCGGGCTACGAGCAGTACTTC
TRBV4-3,-,TRBJ1-2,-,CASSQEVRPYGGYTF,TGCGCCAGCAGCCAAGAGGTGCGCCCGTATGGTGGCTACACCTTC
TRBV29-1,few,TRBJ2-1,-,CSLKSSYNEQFF,TGCAGTCTGAAGAGCTCCTACAATGAGCAGTTCTTC
TRBV7-9,-,TRBJ2-2,TRBD1,CASSSTGSTGELFF,TGTGCCAGCAGCTCGACAGGGAGCACCGGGGAGCTGTTTTTT